This entry describes one TCR beta chain. No antigen is known for it. It has no much larger one-base neighbor in the sample; base qualities were not kept. CDR1 MNHEY and CDR2 SMNVEV were looked up in the germline V gene (reference sequence). The CDR3 runs 16 residues from the cysteine to the phenylalanine. Kept here is only the CDR3 DNA, which spans 48 bases and is read in frame from base 1. Trimmed from V: 3 bases; trimmed from J: 7 bases; junction bases lacking a gene match: 6. The data were taken from a study of shared clonotypes between healthy human individuals (dated by TCRdb to the early 2020s). For context, the study as a whole: A couple of women and a few men aged 18 to 49 years were included in the cohort. Leukapheresis yielded between about 0.85 and 9 billion PBMCs per donor. For each donor, CD4 naive and CD4 memory were each run on three plates, CD8 naive on two plates, and CD8 memory on one plate. Blood TCR repertoires of about 5 healthy adults were deeply sequenced to estimate repertoire size and the extent of clonotype sharing between individuals. To increase sequencing depth and limit assay-specific biases, TCR repertoire library preparation and sequencing were carried out by different laboratories using diverse techniques. The study at large found these results: Based on pairwise subsampling, the degree of clonotype sharing among donors was expected to be affected by sequencing depth. Naive subsets generally had larger estimated clonotype richness than memory subsets did. The small number of donors limited the genetic and exposure-history diversity represented. Sampling was restricted to blood, and TCR repertoires in tissues likely differ from the TCR repertoires found in blood. When a few donors were compared, the shared fraction of clonotypes was about 5% for naive CD4, around 3.6% for naive CD8, roughly 2.5% for memory CD4, and less than 0.45% for memory CD8. Rarefaction of sorted-subset datasets indicated incomplete sequencing despite the large sequencing depth. Clonotypes shared by all four sorted-subset donors showed higher generation probabilities than non-shared clonotypes.

Using the deep immunoSEQ assay, TCR CDR3 regions were amplified from genomic DNA by multiplex PCR. Extracted genomic DNA from each cell subset was spread evenly across all wells of several immunoSEQ 96-well plates, with each plate serving as a replicate. For sorted subsets, approximately 190 ng genomic DNA, equal to 30,000 or so T cell genomes, was loaded into each replicate PCR. Purified libraries were quantified with a Qubit 3.0 fluorometer, sized on a Bioanalyzer 2100, and re-quantified with the KAPA Library Quantification kit. Each immunoSEQ 96-well plate was sequenced on its own single-read 150-cycle Illumina NextSeq 550 flow cell. For the original study's pipeline: Because the immunoSEQ output included only junctional sequences and no quality scores, the filtering could not be the same as the filtering used for full-length reads. Sequences were annotated with PyIR, a Python wrapper for IgBLAST v1.9, and V/J genes and CDR3 were assigned using IMGT germline references. Reads were filtered out if the reads had weak V/J assignments (E-value above 1e-6), no CDR3, stop codons, out-of-frame junctions, or ambiguous translated residues. A V3J clonotype was defined by an identical inferred V gene, J gene, and CDR3 amino acid sequence. To compute the percentage overlap between repertoires, the number of shared unique clonotypes was divided by the size of the smaller repertoire. Three approaches were used to assess repertoire richness: RTK rarefaction, the Chao1 estimator, and Recon v2.1 estimates of unobserved clonotypes. OLGA was used to compute generation probabilities for all TCRbeta clonotypes that the gDNA method yielded from a handful of donors. In TCRdb, the immuneACCESS table is reduced to in-frame sequences with V and J assigned. These tables do not hold every clone; where another copy was compared, an unresolved V gene accounts for under half, and the others remain unexplained. The DNA gave D and trimming, while V, J and clone size come from that table. This sample gives fewer than 400,000 clones in total; under 80% of them show up just once. The leading ten clones occupy approximately 10% of the sample.

The donors were healthy, HIV-negative adults with no recently reported acute infections or vaccinations. Every donor was a Caucasian adult living in Nashville, Tennessee, USA. CD4+ T cells were enriched by magnetic negative selection, after which naive cells were positively selected on CD45RA and the negative fraction was taken as the memory subset. Blood was collected by leukapheresis, and PBMCs were isolated by Ficoll-Histopaque density gradient centrifugation and then cryopreserved in liquid nitrogen vapor phase. Analytical flow cytometry was used to check the purity and quantity of every magnetically sorted T cell population. Genomic DNA was isolated from each sorted fraction and quantified by UV absorbance on a Nanodrop 2000c.

The rearrangement joined TRBV27 to TRBJ2-1, with 13 bases matching TRBD2. Sequences were obtained from memory CD4+ T cells sorted from blood. Reading the label with the study, this specimen's cell subset or site is: CD45RA-negative fraction. This TCR was recovered from a man younger than 40 in good health. This receptor has the CDR3 CASSLVGLAGTNEQFF. The DNA sequence is given as TGTGCCAGCAGTTTGGTGGGACTAGCGGGAACGAATGAGCAGTTCTTC.